The rows below give T cell receptor beta chains drawn from one sample of a study of long-term antiretroviral therapy in people with HIV. TCRdb's copy holds only in-frame clones and misses some; the assay was immunoSEQ multiplex PCR. Of tens of thousands of clones listed, roughly 85% are singletons. The sequences come from unsorted PBMCs, collected about 3.4 years after starting antiretroviral therapy. These receptors all come from a man aged 18 to 29 with HIV. Each CDR3 is given without its conserved first and last residue. The D gene is left open where the match is weak.

v_gene	j_gene	d_gene	CDR3aa
TRBV6-5	TRBJ1-1	-	ASSYAQGAEAF
TRBV19	TRBJ2-2	TRBD1	ASSATGGVTGELF
TRBV18	TRBJ2-7	TRBD2	ASSPKGTSGGYTYEQY
TRBV18	TRBJ1-1	TRBD1	ASSPKQGSNTEAF
TRBV5-1	TRBJ1-2	-	ASSVDTAYGYT
TRBV27	TRBJ2-1	TRBD2	ASSMAGESNEQF
TRBV7-2	TRBJ1-2	-	ASSDSGAVNYGYT
TRBV27	TRBJ2-2	-	ASSLMWTATGELF
TRBV19	TRBJ1-1	-	ASSMDQILTEAF
TRBV2	TRBJ1-4	TRBD1	ASTSDRGLGEKLF
TRBV9	TRBJ2-1	TRBD1	ASSLGGGYNEQF
TRBV11-1	TRBJ2-3	TRBD2	ASSINQRETDTQY
TRBV19	TRBJ2-1	TRBD2	ASSIGGSKF
TRBV7-9	TRBJ2-2	TRBD2	ASSPVGGESTGELF
TRBV11-2	TRBJ2-7	-	ASSLEHYEQY
TRBV27	TRBJ1-1	-	ASSFKGRTEAF
TRBV18	TRBJ2-1	-	ASSPRGTGKGNEQF
TRBV10-1	TRBJ2-1	-	ASSDSGSNEQF
TRBV5-1	TRBJ1-2	-	ASSLGGERVGGYT
TRBV23-1	TRBJ1-5	TRBD1	ASSPPGQGGGQPQH
TRBV6-1	TRBJ2-7	TRBD1	ASSGPGTGGYYEQY
TRBV6-5	TRBJ1-2	TRBD1	ASSYSGQGDGYT
TRBV7-2	TRBJ1-2	-	ASSLPTNYGYT
TRBV2	TRBJ2-2	-	ASTGLNTGELF
TRBV9	TRBJ1-1	-	ASSPRKGKDTEAF
TRBV27	TRBJ2-1	-	ASSSHPYNEQF
TRBV7-3	TRBJ2-2	TRBD2	ASSPGTSGRGANTGELF
TRBV4-2	TRBJ2-1	TRBD2	ASSQGHWTSGGANNEQF
TRBV5-4	TRBJ1-5	-	ASSLGRNQPQH
TRBV6-1	TRBJ1-1	-	ASSEGVWRVRTEAF
TRBV10-2	TRBJ2-1	TRBD2	ASTAGGSYNEQF